The clone carrying this T cell receptor beta chain was recorded at least ten times. RNA was extracted from bulk tissue without any cell sorting. The library came from three nested PCR rounds adapted from ARM-PCR protocols. TCRdb redid the calling of the multiplex PCR reads with MiXCR, one entry per CDR3 protein. The sample consists of about 200,000 distinct CDR3 sequences, 71% of them appearing once. The sample originates from a study of tumor and adjacent non-tumor tissue in lung cancer. This CDR3 comprises 12 residues. V was shortened by 3 bases and J by 3 bases, with 3 bases between the two germline ends.

The J gene is TRBJ1-3, the V gene TRBV12-3 or TRBV12-4; D gene unclear. What was sequenced was lung tumor tissue. This receptor was taken from a man aged 55-75 years with non-small cell lung cancer. CDR3 sequence: CASSFSGNTIYF. The CDR3 DNA reads TGTGCCAGCAGTTTCAGTGGAAACACCATATATTTT.